The 17 T cell receptor beta chains below come from one sample, sequenced in a study of blood T cell repertoires in COVID-19. The repertoire was sequenced with immunoSEQ multiplex PCR; TCRdb's copy has only in-frame clones and lacks some. The data show about 280,000 clones, more than 75% seen once. Sample: peripheral blood. All receptors come from a young woman who had recovered from COVID-19.

The rearrangement uses TRBV2 and TRBJ2-7; D perhaps matches TRBD2 (5 bases). The length of the CDR3 is 12 residues. Germline V lookup: CDR1 SNHLY, CDR2 FYNNEI. V lost 6 bases, J lost 0 bases, and 6 bases lay in between. CDR3 sequence: CASRDFSYEQYF. The CDR3 DNA reads TGTGCCAGCAGGGACTTCTCCTACGAGCAGTACTTC.

This chain connects TRBV5-1 to TRBJ1-3; TRBD1 matches 9 bases. The CDR3 runs to 15 residues. Germline CDR1 SGHRS, CDR2 YFSETQ. With 4 bases clipped from V and 4 bases from J, the junction kept 6 bases outside the gene matches. The CDR3 is CASSAETGGGNTIYF. CDR3 DNA: TGCGCCAGCAGCGCAGAGACAGGGGGAGGAAACACCATATATTTT. Full variable domain (missing parts from reference TRBV5-1 and TRBJ1-3): KAGVTQTPRYLIKTRGQQVTLSCSPISGHRSVSWYQQTPGQGLQFLFEYFSETQRNKGNFPGRFSGRQFSNSRSEMNVSTLELGDSALYLCASSAETGGGNTIYFGEGSWLTVV.

The chain is built from TRBV7-8 and TRBJ2-7; 12 bases match TRBD2. Germline CDR1 and CDR2: SGHVS and FQNEAQ. Trimming took 1 base from V and 5 from J; bases not matched to a gene: 9. The CDR3 is 17 residues long. CDR3 nucleotides: TGTGCCAGCAGCTTAGTCCCTAGCGGGAGGGCCTCGGACGAGCAGTACTTC. Its translation is CASSLVPSGRASDEQYF.

This CDR3 is CAWSVSDYTEAFF. CDR3 in DNA: TGTGCCTGGAGTGTATCAGATTACACTGAAGCTTTCTTT. The chain uses TRBV30 and TRBJ1-1; D is ambiguous. Looked up from germline, CDR1 is GTSNPN and CDR2 is SVGIG (reference sequence). The CDR3 totals 13 residues. V lost 0 bases, J lost 3 bases, and 8 bases lay in between.

The rearrangement links TRBV5-6 to TRBJ2-7; tentative D call: TRBD1 (5 bases). In germline, CDR1 is SGHDT, CDR2 YYEEEE. The CDR3 spans 12 residues. V was clipped by 0 bases and J by 9 bases, with 10 bases between them. The CDR3 region is CASSLVGQGQYF. The CDR3 region has the DNA TGTGCCAGCAGCTTGGTAGGGCAGGGGCAGTACTTC.

This clone came up a few times. This chain joins TRBV6-6 and TRBJ2-1, with a weak D call TRBD2 (5 bases). The germline CDR1 and CDR2 sequences are MNHNY and SVGAGI (reference sequence). The V end lost 7 bases, the J end lost 4 bases, and 11 bases lay between the germline ends. The CDR3 is 13 amino acids. The CDR3 nucleotides are TGTGCCAGCACCCCTTCGGGGTACAATGAGCAGTTCTTC. It is translated as CASTPSGYNEQFF.

The chain has TRBV9 and TRBJ2-3; D is possibly TRBD2 (6 bases). V was cut by 0 bases and J by 10 bases, with 12 bases left in between. Germline values: CDR1 SGDLS, CDR2 YYNGEE. The CDR3 length is 13 residues. The CDR3 loop reads CASSVESASAQYF. In DNA form, the CDR3 reads TGTGCCAGCAGCGTAGAGTCCGCTAGCGCGCAGTATTTT.

This clone has a handful of counts. This rearrangement joins TRBV7-2 to TRBJ1-2; D may be TRBD1 (5 bases). Germline V gives CDR1 SGHTA, CDR2 FQGNSA. The V and J ends lost 5 bases and 8 bases respectively, with 15 bases between them. The CDR3 is 13 amino acids. This CDR3 is CASSADSRGGYTF. CDR3 DNA: TGTGCCAGCAGCGCTGACTCAAGGGGCGGCTACACCTTC.

The rearrangement links TRBV11-2 to TRBJ2-2; 10 bases are a match to TRBD2. The CDR3 spans 16 residues. V shed 4 bases and J 6 bases; nucleotides not matched to a gene: 8. Germline CDR1 and CDR2: SGHAT and FQNNGV. CDR3 DNA: TGTGCCAGCAGCTATGCCGGGACTAGCGTCCCCGGGGAGCTGTTTTTT. Translated, it gives CASSYAGTSVPGELFF.

The chain recombines TRBV5-1 with TRBJ2-3; TRBD2 agrees at 8 bases. Trimming removed 2 bases from V and 5 bases from J; junction bases left unmatched: 7. This CDR3 spans 15 amino acids. The germline gives CDR1 SGHRS, CDR2 YFSETQ. CDR3 amino acids: CASSFNGRAQDTQYF. The CDR3 coding sequence is TGCGCCAGCAGCTTTAACGGGAGGGCCCAAGATACGCAGTATTTT.

This clone was counted a single time. The J gene is TRBJ1-1, the V gene TRBV4-2; a possible D gene is TRBD1 (6 bases). The CDR3 contains 16 residues. V lost 0 bases and J lost 1, with 12 bases in between. The germline CDR1 and CDR2 sequences are LGHNA and YNFKEQ. CDR3 amino acids: CASSQDLTGPNTEAFF. CDR3 DNA: TGTGCCAGCAGCCAAGACCTGACAGGACCGAACACTGAAGCTTTCTTT.

J is TRBJ1-2 and V is TRBV10-3; D is unresolved. This CDR3 region has 13 residues. Trimming shortened V by 11 bases and J by 4 bases, and 17 bases separated the two germline ends. In germline, CDR1 is ENHRY, CDR2 SYGVKD. The CDR3 nucleotides are TGTGCCCTCTCGGCGGTGACGGGCTATGGCTACACCTTC. Protein: CALSAVTGYGYTF.

This chain joins TRBV9 and TRBJ2-3; a possible D gene is TRBD2 (6 bases). V gave up 4 bases and J gave up 4 bases, with 13 bases separating them. The CDR3 consists of 14 residues. Per germline, CDR1 SGDLS and CDR2 YYNGEE. CDR3 region: CASSPQTGADTQYF. CDR3 DNA sequence: TGTGCCAGCAGCCCCCAAACGGGAGCAGATACGCAGTATTTT. Together with reference TRBV9 and TRBJ2-3, the CDR3 gives the full variable domain: DSGVTQTPKHLITATGQRVTLRCSPRSGDLSVYWYQQSLDQGLQFLIQYYNGEERAKGNILERFSAQQFPDLHSELNLSSLELGDSALYFCASSPQTGADTQYFGPGTRLTVL.

This chain connects TRBV9 to TRBJ1-2, with 8 bases that match TRBD1. This CDR3 spans 17 amino acids. With V trimmed by 3 bases and J by 3 bases, 13 bases remained unmatched. Per germline, CDR1 SGDLS and CDR2 YYNGEE. The CDR3 DNA reads TGTGCCAGCAGCGAGGCCCATGCTGCGACAGGGGACTATGGCTACACCTTC. It translates to CASSEAHAATGDYGYTF.

The chain combines TRBV6-6 with TRBJ1-6; 7 bases line up with TRBD1. This CDR3 comprises 15 residues. CDR1 MNHNY and CDR2 SVGAGI come from the germline V gene (reference sequence). With V trimmed by 3 bases and J by 5 bases, 4 bases remained unmatched. The chain's CDR3 is CASSYSGTDNSPLHF. The CDR3, as DNA: TGTGCCAGCAGTTATTCCGGGACAGATAATTCACCCCTCCACTTT.

The V and J genes are TRBV5-1 and TRBJ2-5; D gene ambiguous. The germline V and J ends were trimmed by 1 base and 2 bases, with 3 bases remaining between them. The CDR3 runs 12 residues. Germline V gene data show CDR1 as SGHRS and CDR2 as YFSETQ. The CDR3 DNA reads TGCGCCAGCAGCTTGTCGCAAGAGACCCAGTACTTC. Translated: CASSLSQETQYF.

The gene calls are TRBV3-1 (or the pseudogene TRBV3-2) and TRBJ2-3; TRBD2 matches 8 bases. CDR1 is LGHDT and CDR2 is YNNKEL in the germline V gene (reference sequence). With 2 bases clipped from V and 3 bases from J, the junction kept 1 base outside the gene matches. The CDR3 spans 14 residues. The CDR3 sequence: CASSQSGGTDTQYF. The CDR3 nucleotides are TGTGCCAGCAGCCAAAGCGGGGGAACAGATACGCAGTATTTT.